A selection of T cell receptor beta chains follows, all from one sample in a study of regulatory T cells in long-lasting Graves disease. TCRdb ran MiXCR on the multiplex PCR reads and lists one entry per CDR3 protein. The sample shows around 400,000 distinct CDR3 sequences, about 15% of them seen only once. The same data also went into a second study, on T cells in Graves' hyperthyroidism and ophthalmopathy.

This material consisted of peripheral blood mononuclear cells (PBMCs), taken at new diagnosis, from a patient treated with antithyroid drugs. Every receptor here comes from a woman between 35 and 50 years old with Graves disease. Both conserved end residues are part of each CDR3.

TRBJ2-7 TRBV5-5 CASSLGQISYEQYF
TRBJ2-7 TRBV2 CASSEGGGVEEQYF
TRBJ2-6 TRBV12-5 CASGLVSSGANVLTF
TRBJ2-7 TRBV7-9 CASSPRRDRGYEQYF
TRBJ2-1 TRBV9 CASGLDEQFF
TRBJ2-2 TRBV7-2 CASSIRQGARTGELFF
TRBJ1-2 TRBV20-1 CSARAEGTGGYGYTF
TRBJ1-5 TRBV19 CASSTNAGGGRPQHF
TRBJ2-2 TRBV27 CASSRGDRPFGGELFF
TRBJ1-3 TRBV10-3 CAISTPQGSGSGNTIYF
TRBJ2-7 TRBV11-3 CASSVFSYEQYF
TRBJ2-1 TRBV7-9 CASRTSGNISYNEQFF
TRBJ2-2 TRBV20-1 CSARDRKGLANTGELFF
TRBJ2-2 TRBV6-1 CASSRGWAGELFF
TRBJ1-5 TRBV19 CASKKGPNQPQHF
TRBJ2-7 TRBV18 CASSPRGSVGTYEQYF
TRBJ2-3 TRBV27 CASSLGGTSVDTQYF
TRBJ2-3 TRBV2 CASSPGGVRTDTQYF
TRBJ1-1 TRBV2 CASSSGTGEPRAFF
TRBJ2-2 TRBV7-3 CASSLSGLAGELFF
TRBJ2-1 TRBV6-2/TRBV6-3 CASSRGTGNLYNEQFF
TRBJ2-1 TRBV6-2/TRBV6-3 CASSASAERYNEQFF
TRBJ2-5 TRBV6-2/TRBV6-3 CASSRTERRQETQYF
TRBJ1-4 TRBV15 CATSRGLKLEKLFF
TRBJ1-5 TRBV28 CASTLTDSNQPQHF
TRBJ2-4 TRBV7-2 CASSRGSAKNIQYF
TRBJ1-3 TRBV29-1 CSVVVMGRSGNTIYF
TRBJ2-5 TRBV6-9 CASSYPSLAGDETQYF